This record covers a single TCR beta chain. Its antigen is currently not known. Per-nucleotide qualities are absent, and no much larger clonotype sits a single base away. This sample was taken from a study of blood T cell repertoires in COVID-19 (dated by TCRdb to 2018 to 2021). Study-level background: Collaborator samples came from the United States, Italy and Spain and covered acute and convalescent phases of COVID-19. Where available, HLA class I and class II types were obtained from metadata supplied by the sample provider rather than from assay-based typing. Nearly every sample came with metadata listing a de-identified subject ID, COVID-19 status, age in years and sex. Subjects who had been exposed to COVID-19, were actively infected with it, or had recovered from it provided the deeply sampled blood TCRbeta repertoires that made up the dataset. The repertoires were released in a freely available public database intended as a resource for research on the immune response to SARS-CoV-2. The prospective study material was composed of cDNA or gDNA derived from T cells, B-cell-depleted T cells, or PBMCs. Samples were obtained from the ongoing ImmuneRACE study (first 160 participants) and from over 1,000 subjects provided by 6 global collaborators.

Participants in the prospective study were aged about 18 to 95 years, lived in 20 to 30 United States geographic areas, and enrolled through a virtual design. To assign participants to cohorts, the prospective study relied on clinical history that participants themselves reported in a screening survey and a study questionnaire. Recovered participants in ImmuneRACE Cohort 3 were defined as having two consecutive negative NP/OP PCR tests, clearance from a healthcare professional, or resolution of symptoms. In the prospective study, mobile phlebotomists collected whole blood, serum and a nasopharyngeal or oropharyngeal swab from each participant. Participants in the prospective study had the option to provide additional blood draws and questionnaires over a roughly 2-month period. Blood samples from the prospective study were shipped frozen or at room temperature prior to DNA extraction. The immunoSEQ Assay, a bias-controlled multiplex PCR, was used to amplify TCRbeta CDR3 regions from genomic DNA. In the paper's pipeline: Within the assay, amplification of reference gene primers was used to estimate how many nucleated cells each sample contained. Sequence reads were collapsed and filtered to measure the absolute abundance of every unique TCRbeta CDR3 rearrangement. For each sample, productive Simpson clonality was calculated as the square root of Simpson's diversity index across productive rearrangements. In its TCRdb copy, this immuneACCESS table keeps in-frame sequences only and misses some clones. Where compared with another copy, unresolved V genes explain less than half of these, and the others have no known cause. V, J and clone size are taken as reported in that table, and D and trimming were inferred from the DNA itself. A total of about 270,000 clones appear in this sample, 75% to 90% of them only once. The biggest ten clones account for roughly 2.3% of the sample.

The junction carries 15 bases between V and J, which are trimmed by 4 bases and 2 bases respectively. CDR1 is given as SGHDT and CDR2 as YYEEEE, both from the germline V gene. The CDR3 contains 15 residues, cysteine and phenylalanine counted. Just the 45-base CDR3 DNA is kept, in frame starting at base 1. The full study reports these points: The amount of clinical and demographic metadata varied by source and participant and was provided uncurated.

Recombination connected TRBV5-6 to TRBJ1-1; no D gene call is confident. The receptor was isolated from a woman aged 18-29 years who had recovered from COVID-19. The specimen was PBMCs or T cells enriched from blood (not recorded which). The CDR3 loop reads CASSLTPSANTEAFF. The nucleotides read TGTGCCAGCAGCCTCACTCCAAGTGCCAACACTGAAGCTTTCTTT.